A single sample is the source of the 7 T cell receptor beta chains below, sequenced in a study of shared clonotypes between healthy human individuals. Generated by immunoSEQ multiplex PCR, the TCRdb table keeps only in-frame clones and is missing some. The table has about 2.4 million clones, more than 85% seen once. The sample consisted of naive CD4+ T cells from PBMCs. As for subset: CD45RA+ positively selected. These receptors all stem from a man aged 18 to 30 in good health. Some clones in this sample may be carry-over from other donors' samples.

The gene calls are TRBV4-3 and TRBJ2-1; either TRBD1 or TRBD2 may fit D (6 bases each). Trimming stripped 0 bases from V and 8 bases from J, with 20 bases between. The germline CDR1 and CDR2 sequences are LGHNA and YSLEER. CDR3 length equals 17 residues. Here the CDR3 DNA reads TGCGCCAGCAGCCAAGATCCGGGGGACACAAGGGGCGATGAGCAGTTCTTC. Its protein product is CASSQDPGDTRGDEQFF.

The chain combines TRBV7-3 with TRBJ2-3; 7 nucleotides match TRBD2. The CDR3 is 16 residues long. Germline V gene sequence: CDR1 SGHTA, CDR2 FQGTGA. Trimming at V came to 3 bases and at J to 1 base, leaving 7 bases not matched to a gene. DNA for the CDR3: TGTGCCAGCAGCTTTGGGGGAGGGCCTGGCACAGATACGCAGTATTTT. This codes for CASSFGGGPGTDTQYF. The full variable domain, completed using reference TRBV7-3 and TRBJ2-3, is GAGVSQTPSNKVTEKGKYVELRCDPISGHTALYWYRQSLGQGPEFLIYFQGTGAADDSGLPNDRFFAVRPEGSVSTLKIQRTERGDSAVYLCASSFGGGPGTDTQYFGPGTRLTVL.

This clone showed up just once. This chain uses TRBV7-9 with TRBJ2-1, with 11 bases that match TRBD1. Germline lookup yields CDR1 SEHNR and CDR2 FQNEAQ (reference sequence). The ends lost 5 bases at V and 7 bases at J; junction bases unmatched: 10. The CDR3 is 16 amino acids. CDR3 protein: CASSPRGQGGRNEQFF. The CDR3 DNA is TGTGCCAGCAGCCCCCGGGGACAGGGGGGACGAAATGAGCAGTTCTTC. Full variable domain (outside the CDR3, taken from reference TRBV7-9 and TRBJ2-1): DTGVSQNPRHKITKRGQNVTFRCDPISEHNRLYWYRQTLGQGPEFLTYFQNEAQLEKSRLLSDRFSAERPKGSFSTLEIQRTEQGDSAMYLCASSPRGQGGRNEQFFGPGTRLTVL.

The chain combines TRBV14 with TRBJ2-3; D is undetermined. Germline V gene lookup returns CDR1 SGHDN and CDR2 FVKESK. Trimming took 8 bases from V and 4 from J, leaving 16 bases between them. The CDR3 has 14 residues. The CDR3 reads CASLPNVAPDTQYF. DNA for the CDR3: TGTGCCAGCCTCCCCAACGTTGCTCCAGATACGCAGTATTTT. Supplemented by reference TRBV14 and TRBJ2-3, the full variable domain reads EAGVTQFPSHSVIEKGQTVTLRCDPISGHDNLYWYRRVMGKEIKFLLHFVKESKQDESGMPNNRFLAERTGGTYSTLKVQPAELEDSGVYFCASLPNVAPDTQYFGPGTRLTVL.

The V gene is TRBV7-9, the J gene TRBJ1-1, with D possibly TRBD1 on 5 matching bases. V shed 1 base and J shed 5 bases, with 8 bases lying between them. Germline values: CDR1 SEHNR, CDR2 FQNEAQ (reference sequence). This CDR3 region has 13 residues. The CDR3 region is CASSLVGETEAFF. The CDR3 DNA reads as TGTGCCAGCAGCTTAGTGGGGGAGACTGAAGCTTTCTTT.

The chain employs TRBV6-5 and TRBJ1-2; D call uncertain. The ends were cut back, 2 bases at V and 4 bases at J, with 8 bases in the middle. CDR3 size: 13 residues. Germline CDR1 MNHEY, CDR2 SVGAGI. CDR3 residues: CASSYRATYGYTF. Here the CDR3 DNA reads TGTGCCAGCAGTTACAGGGCTACCTATGGCTACACCTTC.

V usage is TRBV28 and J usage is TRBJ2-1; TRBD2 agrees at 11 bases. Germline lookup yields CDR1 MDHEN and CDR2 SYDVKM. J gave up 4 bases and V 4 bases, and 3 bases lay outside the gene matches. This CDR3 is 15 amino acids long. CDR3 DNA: TGTGCCAGCAGTTCAACTAGCGGGAGTTACAATGAGCAGTTCTTC. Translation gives CASSSTSGSYNEQFF.